This TCR beta chain was retrieved from a study of regulatory T cells in long-lasting Graves disease. The V gene's germline CDR1 is LGHDT and CDR2 YNNKEL (reference sequence). The CDR3 consists of 13 residues. The V gene lost 1 base and the J gene lost 7 bases, with 11 bases spanning the gap. Time point in this sample: persistent/refractory GD, antithyroid drugs over 5 years with positive TRAb. Extracted RNA from PBMCs served as the source of the TCR library. Library construction for TCR beta used iRepertoire HTBI primers and Arm-PCR of CDR3 regions. Using its own MiXCR run on the multiplex PCR reads, TCRdb lists one record per CDR3 protein. The sample lists about 460,000 distinct CDR3 sequences, 20% to 25% occurring once.

The TCR originated in a female donor with Graves disease. The chain employs TRBV3-1 and TRBJ2-7; D remains unclear. The sample in question was peripheral blood mononuclear cells (PBMCs), obtained when the disease was refractory, from a patient treated with antithyroid drugs. CDR3 bases: TGTGCCAGCAGCCAAGGAGGCAGGTCTGAGCAGTACTTC. This codes for CASSQGGRSEQYF.